This T cell receptor (beta chain) was recorded in a study of blood T cell repertoires in COVID-19. As for the study in general: COVID-19 samples collected from the United States, Italy and Spain covered acute and convalescent phases. PBMCs, B-cell-depleted T cells, or T cells provided the cDNA or gDNA that made up the material.

The CDR3 is made up of 13 amino acids. Germline V gene lookup returns CDR1 SGHTA and CDR2 FQGTGA. The V segment lost 4 bases and the J segment 3 bases; nucleotides outside the gene matches: 3. Per the original methods: Amplifying reference gene primers gave estimates of nucleated cell counts. Libraries were prepared by immunoSEQ multiplex PCR; TCRdb keeps only in-frame clonotypes and omits some of them. The DNA gave D and trimming, while V, J and clone size come from that table. The table includes about 280,000 clones, 65% to 90% detected once. The sequenced sample consisted of peripheral blood. The chain is built from TRBV7-3 and TRBJ2-7; 7 bases are shared with TRBD2. The receptor was isolated from a human donor in a cohort sampled during active COVID-19. The CDR3, as DNA: TGTGCCAGCAGCTCCGCTAGCGGCTACGAGCAGTACTTC. This codes for CASSSASGYEQYF.